The subject of this entry is one TCR delta chain. This clone occurred a few times. No cognate antigen has been identified for it. This likely came from a read error, as a far larger clone is one base away. Other DNA sequences from this sample encode an identical CDR3 as well. Library preparation used multiplex PCR. TCRdb lists the instrument as Illumina MiSeq. Each sorted gammadelta T cell sample was sequenced for both the TCR gamma (TRG) and TCR delta (TRD) chains. The published analysis was carried out like this. The repertoire analyses used clonotype tree plots, the accumulated frequency of the top 20 clonotypes, and diversity index (DI) and D75 metrics. Clonotypes were called again by TCRdb from the public reads via CATT, and duplicate nucleotide sequences were then merged into one entry. What appears here as the V and J calls and clone size reflects TCRdb's work, not the paper's. This sample lists 70,000 to 95,000 delta-chain clones; 1.4% were detected once. Around 8.3% of the sample is held by the ten biggest clonotypes.

V is pared back by 3 bases and J by 0 bases, with 32 bases lying between the germline termini. The CDR3, from cysteine to phenylalanine, totals 22 residues. Only the CDR3 DNA stays, 66 bases, in frame from base 1. According to the germline V gene, CDR1 reads TSWWSYY and CDR2 reads QGS. For bulk TCR repertoire analysis, Vgamma9/Vdelta2+ and Vdelta2-negative gammadelta T cell populations were flow-sorted out of peripheral blood mononuclear cells. This record comes from a study of γδ T cells in repeated Plasmodium falciparum infection (dated by TCRdb to 2020 to 2023). Concerning the study at large: Malian children exposed to intense seasonal malaria transmission were enrolled in the natural-infection arm and compared with Australian children matched for age and gender. Several malaria-naive U.S. adults underwent four controlled human malaria infections by bites from P. falciparum NF54-infected Anopheles stephensi mosquitoes over approximately 620 days. Samples were collected from controlled-infection subjects at baseline, immediately before selected infections, and 21 days after each infection. Malian gammadelta TCR repertoires were analysed cross-sectionally during no-transmission periods and were analysed longitudinally across acute febrile malaria episodes. Using both natural infection in Mali and controlled human malaria infection, the study looked at the way repeated Plasmodium falciparum infection shapes the human gammadelta T cell repertoire.

General conclusions and limits of the study: The Malian cohort came from a small rural village of predominantly one ethnic group, limiting generalizability. Repeated controlled infections appeared to drive waves of new clonotype selection in Vdelta2-negative, largely Vdelta1+, gammadelta TCR repertoires. Compared with Australian children, Malian children appeared to have Vdelta2-negative gammadelta TCR repertoires that were more clonally expanded, less diverse and less shared. A highly stable polyclonal repertoire over time and infection, with many inter-individual overlapping TCRgamma sequences, was shown by Vgamma9/Vdelta2+ TCR repertoires. Analysis of inter-individual variability in gammadelta T cell responses was limited by the small size of the controlled-infection cohort.

Specimen: gamma-delta T cells from blood. The V and J segments used are TRDV1 and TRDJ1; TRDD3 might be the D gene, on 7 matching bases. The source of this sequence is a pool of human donors (malaria-infected and uninfected, not separated). The CDR3 has the sequence CALGEPLHLPSSTGVHTDKLIF. At the DNA level, the sequence is TGTGCTCTTGGGGAGCCTCTTCATCTTCCTTCAAGTACTGGGGTGCACACCGATAAACTCATCTTT.